This T cell receptor beta chain was captured in a study of control samples from healthy donors and cancer patients (dated by TCRdb to about 2020). Library prep was done by the immunoSEQ multiplex PCR assay. TCRdb's version of the immuneACCESS table is confined to in-frame rearrangements and falls short of the full clone set. An unresolved V gene accounts for under half of the shortfall where checked; the remainder is of unknown origin. The sample has under 150,000 clones on record, approximately 94% of them singletons. Under 2% of the sample comes from the top ten. On this clone: Which antigen it targets is not known. No much larger clonotype is one base removed from it; base qualities were not supplied.

Sequencing was carried out using PBMCs. This TCR came from a man aged 45-60 years with head and neck cancer.

The DNA reads as follows: TGTGCCAGCTCACCAATCGGACTAAATGAAAAACTGTTTTTT. This translates into CASSPIGLNEKLFF. The rearranged segments are TRBV18 and TRBJ1-4, with the D gene uncertain. Its CDR3 holds 14 amino acids, cysteine through phenylalanine. This entry keeps only the CDR3 DNA: 42 bases, framed from base 1. V loses 2 bases, J loses 5 bases, and the germline ends lie 9 bases apart. CDR1 and CDR2, per the germline V gene, are KGHSH and LQKENI.